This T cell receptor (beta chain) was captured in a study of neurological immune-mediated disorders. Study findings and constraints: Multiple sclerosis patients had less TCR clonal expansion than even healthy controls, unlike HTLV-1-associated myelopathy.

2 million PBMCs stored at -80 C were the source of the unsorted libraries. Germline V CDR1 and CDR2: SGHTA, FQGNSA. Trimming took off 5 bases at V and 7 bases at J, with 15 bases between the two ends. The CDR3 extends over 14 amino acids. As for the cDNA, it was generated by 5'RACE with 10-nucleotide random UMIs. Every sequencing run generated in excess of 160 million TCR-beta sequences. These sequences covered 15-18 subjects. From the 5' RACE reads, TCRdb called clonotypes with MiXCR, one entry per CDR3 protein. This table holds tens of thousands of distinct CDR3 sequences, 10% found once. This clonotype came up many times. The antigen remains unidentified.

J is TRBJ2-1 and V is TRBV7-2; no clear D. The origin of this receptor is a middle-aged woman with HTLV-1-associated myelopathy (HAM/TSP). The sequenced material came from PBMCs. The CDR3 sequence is CASSIGPSRNEQFF. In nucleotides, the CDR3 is TGTGCCAGCAGCATAGGACCCTCCCGGAATGAGCAGTTCTTC.